The 31 T cell receptor beta chains in this list originate from one sample, sequenced in a study of shared clonotypes between healthy human individuals. Sequencing used immunoSEQ multiplex PCR; TCRdb keeps in-frame clones, though not all of them. The repertoire consists of approximately 320,000 clones, with about nine tenths occurring once and the leading ten covering under 20%. Sequencing was done on a sample of memory CD8+ T cells sorted from blood. This sample's subset: CD45RO+ cells pooled with CCR7-negative TemRA cells. The receptor set was obtained from a man in his late teens or twenties in good health.

This clone was observed a handful of times. This chain links TRBV5-1 with TRBJ2-3; 8 bases align to TRBD2. Germline V gene lookup returns CDR1 SGHRS and CDR2 YFSETQ. After removal of 4 bases from V and 1 base from J, the junction contained 8 bases not matched to a gene. CDR3 length: 16 amino acids. The DNA for the CDR3 is TGCGCCAGCAGCCTTCAGCGGGAGACCCGCACAGATACGCAGTATTTT. It encodes CASSLQRETRTDTQYF. The full variable domain, its missing parts supplied by reference TRBV5-1 and TRBJ2-3, is KAGVTQTPRYLIKTRGQQVTLSCSPISGHRSVSWYQQTPGQGLQFLFEYFSETQRNKGNFPGRFSGRQFSNSRSEMNVSTLELGDSALYLCASSLQRETRTDTQYFGPGTRLTVL.

This clone came up a few times. The chain combines TRBV7-9 with TRBJ2-5; D is unresolved. V lost 5 bases and J 2 bases, leaving 12 bases between the germline ends. Germline lookup yields CDR1 SEHNR and CDR2 FQNEAQ (reference sequence). The CDR3 extends over 14 amino acids. CDR3 residues: CASSPWGLQETQYF. The DNA of the CDR3 is TGTGCCAGCAGCCCGTGGGGTCTTCAAGAGACCCAGTACTTC.

This clone was recorded once. This rearrangement joins TRBV5-6 to TRBJ1-2; TRBD1 is a possible D gene (5 bases). Trimming removed 2 bases from V and 3 bases from J, with 14 bases in between. The germline CDR1 and CDR2 sequences are SGHDT and YYEEEE. The CDR3 contains 15 residues. As DNA, the CDR3 is TGTGCCAGCAGCTTAAGCGGGCTGGGGGACTATGGCTACACCTTC. Protein product: CASSLSGLGDYGYTF.

The chain combines TRBV7-2 with TRBJ2-7; D perhaps matches TRBD2 (6 bases). Per the germline V gene, CDR1 is SGHTA and CDR2 is FQGNSA. This CDR3 is built from 14 residues. V was shortened by 5 bases and J by 11 bases, with 22 bases between the two germline ends. CDR3 DNA: TGTGCCAGCAGCCCTCCTGGACTACCCAGTGCCAAGTACTTC. As protein: CASSPPGLPSAKYF.

The rearrangement joins TRBV4-1 to TRBJ2-7, with D perhaps given as TRBD1 or TRBD2 (5 bases each). The CDR3 extends over 15 amino acids. Germline values: CDR1 MGHRA, CDR2 YSYEKL. Trimming left V 1 base short and J 1 base short, with 11 bases between. This CDR3 reads CASSQGRDPSYEQYF. In nucleotides, the CDR3 is TGCGCCAGCAGCCAAGGCAGGGACCCGTCCTACGAGCAGTACTTC.

The genes are TRBV30 and TRBJ1-1, with no clear D. CDR3 length: 12 amino acids. The germline CDR1 and CDR2 sequences are GTSNPN and SVGIG (reference sequence). V was shortened by 0 bases and J by 5 bases, with 7 bases between the two germline ends. DNA of the CDR3: TGTGCCTGGAGTGTGTCACAAACTGAAGCTTTCTTT. This sequence encodes CAWSVSQTEAFF. The whole variable domain, filled in from reference TRBV30 and TRBJ1-1, reads SQTIHQWPATLVQPVGSPLSLECTVEGTSNPNLYWYRQAAGRGLQLLFYSVGIGQISSEVPQNLSASRPQDRQFILSSKKLLLSDSGFYLCAWSVSQTEAFFGQGTRLTVV.

This chain connects TRBV9 to TRBJ2-5; 7 bases match TRBD1. V gave up 3 bases and J gave up 1 base; unmatched junction bases: 6. The V gene's germline CDR1 is SGDLS and CDR2 YYNGEE. The CDR3 totals 15 residues. Written as DNA, the CDR3 is TGTGCCAGCAGCGACGGACAGGCAATCCAAGAGACCCAGTACTTC. Its protein product is CASSDGQAIQETQYF.

The chain carries TRBV5-1 and TRBJ1-1; D gene uncertain. V gave up 0 bases and J gave up 8 bases, with 8 bases separating them. The length of the CDR3 is 12 residues. In germline, CDR1 is SGHRS, CDR2 YFSETQ. The CDR3 nucleotides read TGCGCCAGCAGCTTGGGAGGGATCGAAGCTTTCTTT. Protein: CASSLGGIEAFF.

This chain uses TRBV6-5 with TRBJ2-1, with 10 bases identical to TRBD1. Germline V gives CDR1 MNHEY, CDR2 SVGAGI. Trimming took 10 bases from V and 8 from J; bases not matched to a gene: 11. The CDR3 runs to 14 residues. Written as DNA, the CDR3 is TGTGCCACCGGACCCGGGACAGGGGCCGATGAGCAGTTCTTC. Protein: CATGPGTGADEQFF.

The chain uses TRBV4-1 and TRBJ1-6; D gene ambiguous. The CDR3 has 14 amino acids. The V gene lost 5 bases and the J gene lost 8 bases, with 13 bases spanning the gap. Germline CDR1 reads MGHRA; CDR2 reads YSYEKL. The CDR3 here is CASSEGQEYSPLHF. The CDR3 DNA is TGCGCCAGCAGCGAAGGCCAGGAGTATTCACCCCTCCACTTT.

The V call is TRBV4-3, the J call TRBJ1-2; 8 bases align to TRBD1. V shed 4 bases and J 4 bases; nucleotides not matched to a gene: 17. The CDR3 runs 18 residues. Germline CDR1 is LGHNA and CDR2 is YSLEER. The CDR3 DNA reads as TGCGCCAGCAGCCCGGACAGGGCTTTCGGCCCCAACACCTATGGCTACACCTTC. Its protein is CASSPDRAFGPNTYGYTF.

The V call is TRBV30, the J call TRBJ2-7; TRBD1 might be the D (6 bases). CDR3 length: 13 amino acids. Trimming removed 1 base at V and 1 base at J, with 8 bases between. From germline, CDR1 is GTSNPN and CDR2 SVGIG (reference sequence). In DNA form, the CDR3 reads TGTGCCTGGAGTGCAGGACAGTCCTACGAGCAGTACTTC. Translation: CAWSAGQSYEQYF.

A few counts support this clone. The J gene is TRBJ2-3, the V gene TRBV25-1; D tentatively reads TRBD1 or TRBD2 (5 bases each). The CDR3 sequence is 13 residues long. Trimming took off 6 bases at V and 7 bases at J, with 14 bases between the two ends. In germline, CDR1 is MGHDK, CDR2 SYGVNS. This CDR3 is CASSGAFLHTQYF. The CDR3 DNA reads TGTGCCAGCAGCGGGGCCTTCTTACATACGCAGTATTTT.

The chain recombines TRBV9 with TRBJ1-1; weak D call: TRBD1 (6 bases). V dropped 0 bases and J dropped 1 base, with 13 bases sitting between them. The germline CDR1 and CDR2 sequences are SGDLS and YYNGEE. The CDR3 loop spans 16 amino acids. CDR3: CASSVGYDRQNTEAFF. For the CDR3, the DNA is TGTGCCAGCAGCGTAGGCTATGACAGGCAGAACACTGAAGCTTTCTTT.

The J gene is TRBJ2-5, the V gene TRBV27, with 9 bases lining up with TRBD1. Germline-derived CDR1 and CDR2 are MNHEY and SMNVEV (reference sequence). Losses at the gene ends were 2 bases for V and 5 bases for J; bases not matched to a gene: 6. The CDR3 sequence is 15 residues long. The DNA for the CDR3 is TGTGCCAGCAGTTTAACAGGGGGCGTTTCGGAGACCCAGTACTTC. Amino acid sequence: CASSLTGGVSETQYF.

The chain couples TRBV11-2 to TRBJ1-1, with a weak D call TRBD1 (5 bases). There are 13 residues in the CDR3. The germline gives CDR1 SGHAT, CDR2 FQNNGV. The V gene lost 1 base and the J gene lost 8 bases, with 11 bases spanning the gap. CDR3 loop: CASSLVRGGEAFF. For the CDR3, the DNA is TGTGCCAGCAGCTTAGTTCGGGGCGGGGAAGCTTTCTTT.

The V call is TRBV30, the J call TRBJ2-1; no firm D call. This CDR3 has 13 amino acids. Germline V CDR1 and CDR2: GTSNPN, SVGIG (reference sequence). V lost 4 bases and J 10 bases, leaving 17 bases between the germline ends. DNA of the CDR3: TGTGCCTGGAATGAGGTAAATAGCCAGGAGCAGTTCTTC. Its translation is CAWNEVNSQEQFF.

V is TRBV10-1 and J is TRBJ2-2; perhaps D is TRBD1 or TRBD2 (5 bases each). The CDR3 has 15 residues. The V gene's germline CDR1 is WNHNN and CDR2 SYGVQD (reference sequence). V lost 2 bases and J lost 6, with 13 bases in between. The CDR3 is CASSEGTSVPGELFF. The DNA of the CDR3 is TGCGCCAGCAGTGAGGGGACCTCCGTTCCCGGGGAGCTGTTTTTT.

The chain carries TRBV27 and TRBJ2-7; D call uncertain. CDR3 length: 12 residues. Germline V gene data show CDR1 as MNHEY and CDR2 as SMNVEV (reference sequence). Trimming left V 5 bases short and J 4 bases short, with 9 bases between. CDR3 residues: CASSHRPYEQYF. DNA of the CDR3: TGTGCCAGCAGTCATAGACCGTACGAGCAGTACTTC.

This clone was seen a few times. The rearrangement links TRBV27 to TRBJ2-5; 11 bases align to TRBD1. Losses at the gene ends were 8 bases for V and 4 bases for J; bases not matched to a gene: 3. The CDR3 spans 13 residues. CDR1 and CDR2 (germline): MNHEY, SMNVEV (reference sequence). CDR3 nucleotides: TGTGCCAGCTCCGGACAGGGGGCAGAGACCCAGTACTTC. Protein: CASSGQGAETQYF.

This clone occurred once. The gene calls are TRBV6-1 and TRBJ2-7; 9 bases align to TRBD1. Germline V lookup: CDR1 MNHNS, CDR2 SASEGT. Trimming cost V 6 bases and J 4 bases; bases outside gene matches: 7. The CDR3 extends over 14 amino acids. CDR3 amino acids: CASSDPGQGYEQYF. The DNA of the CDR3 is TGTGCCAGCAGCGACCCCGGACAGGGGTACGAGCAGTACTTC.

This clone came up a few times. V gene TRBV4-3 combines with J gene TRBJ1-2, with a possible D match to TRBD1 (5 bases). The germline CDR1 and CDR2 sequences are LGHNA and YSLEER. V shed 1 base and J shed 7 bases, with 13 bases lying between them. This CDR3 region has 14 residues. The CDR3: CASSQGTRLFGYTF. The DNA for the CDR3 is TGCGCCAGCAGCCAAGGGACACGGCTCTTTGGCTACACCTTC.

The CDR3 bases are TGTGCCAGCAGTAGAGAGACCCAGTACTTC. Encoded protein: CASSRETQYF. The rearrangement uses TRBV27 and TRBJ2-5; D is undetermined. Trimming shortened V by 5 bases and J by 4 bases, and 2 bases separated the two germline ends. The CDR3 consists of 10 residues. CDR1 and CDR2 (germline): MNHEY, SMNVEV (reference sequence).

The chain couples TRBV27 to TRBJ1-2; D unresolved. CDR1 and CDR2 (germline): MNHEY, SMNVEV (reference sequence). This CDR3 comprises 18 residues. V lost 6 bases to trimming and J lost 3 bases, with 26 bases between them. For the CDR3, the DNA is TGTGCCAGCAGCCACATATTCTTGAGCAGCACCCCAGACTATGGCTACACCTTC. Its translation: CASSHIFLSSTPDYGYTF.

V usage is TRBV2 and J usage is TRBJ1-1, with D perhaps TRBD1 (5 bases). Germline assignment: CDR1 SNHLY and CDR2 FYNNEI. Trimming pared 7 bases from V and 5 bases from J, leaving 11 bases between. This CDR3 spans 12 amino acids. CDR3 bases: TGTGCCAGCATCGAGGGACCAACTGAAGCTTTCTTT. Its protein is CASIEGPTEAFF.

V usage is TRBV28 and J usage is TRBJ1-1; TRBD1 aligns across 7 bases. The CDR3 extends over 14 amino acids. The junction had 13 bases not matched to a gene; V was cut back by 10 bases and J by 5 bases. CDR1 MDHEN and CDR2 SYDVKM come from the germline V gene. This chain's CDR3 is CATYPQGVVTEAFF. For the CDR3, the DNA is TGTGCCACCTACCCCCAGGGGGTAGTGACTGAAGCTTTCTTT. The full variable domain, its missing parts supplied by reference TRBV28 and TRBJ1-1, is DVKVTQSSRYLVKRTGEKVFLECVQDMDHENMFWYRQDPGLGLRLIYFSYDVKMKEKGDIPEGYSVSREKKERFSLILESASTNQTSMYLCATYPQGVVTEAFFGQGTRLTVV.

The rearrangement uses TRBV11-2 and TRBJ1-2, with TRBD1 as a possible D gene (6 bases). The CDR3 is 16 amino acids. V was cut by 1 base and J by 8 bases, with 20 bases left in between. Germline CDR1 and CDR2: SGHAT and FQNNGV. The CDR3 coding sequence is TGTGCCAGCAGCTTAGGGCCGACAGGACGGGGGGACGGCTACACCTTC. Its protein is CASSLGPTGRGDGYTF.

This clone was recorded a few times. V gene TRBV28 combines with J gene TRBJ1-5; D might be TRBD1 (5 bases). The germline CDR1 and CDR2 sequences are MDHEN and SYDVKM. The length of the CDR3 is 14 residues. The V gene lost 6 bases and the J gene lost 8 bases, with 17 bases spanning the gap. This CDR3 reads CASRKRGGIEPQHF. The CDR3 nucleotides are TGTGCCAGCAGAAAGCGGGGGGGAATTGAGCCCCAGCATTTT.

This rearrangement joins TRBV30 to TRBJ1-2; the match to TRBD1 covers 7 bases. The V segment lost 3 bases and the J segment 4 bases; nucleotides outside the gene matches: 11. This CDR3 contains 15 residues. CDR1 GTSNPN and CDR2 SVGIG come from the germline V gene (reference sequence). CDR3 amino acids: CAWSGEDRFSYGYTF. The CDR3 DNA reads as TGTGCCTGGAGCGGCGAGGACAGGTTCAGCTATGGCTACACCTTC. Full variable domain (missing parts from reference TRBV30 and TRBJ1-2): SQTIHQWPATLVQPVGSPLSLECTVEGTSNPNLYWYRQAAGRGLQLLFYSVGIGQISSEVPQNLSASRPQDRQFILSSKKLLLSDSGFYLCAWSGEDRFSYGYTFGSGTRLTVV.

V is TRBV18 and J is TRBJ2-5; D is unresolved. The CDR3 contains 13 residues. CDR1 and CDR2 (germline): KGHSH, LQKENI. V gave up 0 bases and J gave up 7 bases, with 9 bases separating them. The CDR3 DNA reads TGTGCCAGCTCACCACCGCAGGAAGGGACCCAGTACTTC. Amino acid sequence: CASSPPQEGTQYF.

V is TRBV27 and J is TRBJ2-7, with 9 bases identical to TRBD1. Germline V gene lookup returns CDR1 MNHEY and CDR2 SMNVEV (reference sequence). After removal of 4 bases from V and 5 bases from J, the junction contained 9 bases not matched to a gene. This CDR3 contains 15 residues. This chain's CDR3 is CASSSGTGKGHEQYF. The CDR3 region has the DNA TGTGCCAGCAGTTCGGGGACAGGGAAGGGCCACGAGCAGTACTTC.